The sequence of this TCR beta chain was determined in a study of OX40 agonist ivuxolimab in advanced cancers. In this sample, this clone turned up a few times. Germline CDR1 is MGHRA and CDR2 is YSYEKL. CDR3 length equals 17 residues. Trimming took 2 bases from V and 1 from J; bases not matched to a gene: 10. Sequencing was performed with immunoSEQ multiplex PCR; in TCRdb, only in-frame clones are kept and a portion is missing. The sample comprises roughly 40,000 clones, roughly 90% of which are singletons, and roughly 18% rests with the top ten. This TCR derives from an adult with an advanced solid tumor such as melanoma, head and neck, liver or kidney cancer. The chain is built from TRBV4-1 and TRBJ1-1, with 7 positions matching TRBD1. The sequencing here drew on CD4+ or CD8+ T cells sorted from blood, taken in a trial of the OX40 agonist ivuxolimab. The CDR3 DNA is TGCGCCAGCAGCCAAATCGAAAATAGGGACAGGAACACTGAAGCTTTCTTT. Its protein product is CASSQIENRDRNTEAFF.